These T cell receptor beta chains were read from a single sample in a study of beta chain features in type 1 diabetes. This table comes from immunoSEQ multiplex PCR, and its TCRdb copy is limited to in-frame clones, with some not included. The sample comprises approximately 170,000 clones, roughly 8% of which are singletons, and about 0.5% rests with the top ten. Sequencing input: central memory CD4+ T cells from blood. Every receptor here comes from a man between 18 and 29 years old with type 1 diabetes. The CDR3 runs from the conserved cysteine through the conserved F or W. A D gene is named only where the DNA matches it firmly. Expanded clones get a size class; other rows say once, few or many, or leave the size out.

J gene: TRBJ2-7
clone size: NA
D gene: NA
V gene: TRBV28
CDR3 protein: CASSSPNGGWVEQYF
CDR3 DNA: TGTGCCAGCAGTTCCCCGAATGGAGGGTGGGTCGAGCAGTACTTC

J gene: TRBJ2-7
clone size: many
D gene: NA
V gene: TRBV23-1
CDR3 protein: CASSDSKDSSTWEQYF
CDR3 DNA: TGCGCCAGCAGCGATTCGAAGGACAGCTCAACATGGGAGCAGTACTTC

J gene: TRBJ1-6
clone size: few
D gene: TRBD1
V gene: TRBV14
CDR3 protein: CASSLYRGSPLHF
CDR3 DNA: TGTGCCAGCAGCCTCTACAGGGGTTCACCCCTCCACTTT

J gene: TRBJ2-7
clone size: few
D gene: NA
V gene: TRBV29-1
CDR3 protein: CSVDLKGDSYEQYF
CDR3 DNA: TGCAGCGTTGATCTAAAGGGGGATTCCTACGAGCAGTACTTC

J gene: TRBJ1-1
clone size: NA
D gene: NA
V gene: TRBV9
CDR3 protein: CASSSASTVGNTEAFF
CDR3 DNA: TGTGCCAGCAGCTCTGCTTCGACAGTGGGGAACACTGAAGCTTTCTTT

J gene: TRBJ2-7
clone size: few
D gene: NA
V gene: TRBV11-2
CDR3 protein: CASSLDLGLHEQYF
CDR3 DNA: TGTGCCAGCAGCTTAGATCTGGGGCTACACGAGCAGTACTTC

J gene: TRBJ2-1
clone size: few
D gene: NA
V gene: TRBV28
CDR3 protein: CASSFLYRSYNEQFF
CDR3 DNA: TGTGCCAGCAGTTTTCTATACAGATCCTACAATGAGCAGTTCTTC

J gene: TRBJ1-1
clone size: few
D gene: NA
V gene: TRBV19
CDR3 protein: CASRQTRNTEAFF
CDR3 DNA: TGTGCCAGTAGGCAAACACGGAACACTGAAGCTTTCTTT

J gene: TRBJ2-2
clone size: few
D gene: NA
V gene: TRBV10-3
CDR3 protein: CAISGQSTSTGELFF
CDR3 DNA: TGTGCCATCAGTGGACAGAGTACGTCCACCGGGGAGCTGTTTTTT

J gene: TRBJ2-7
clone size: NA
D gene: TRBD1
V gene: TRBV10-3
CDR3 protein: CAISDRTGRPEQYF
CDR3 DNA: TGTGCCATCAGTGACCGGACAGGGAGACCGGAGCAGTACTTC

J gene: TRBJ2-7
clone size: NA
D gene: NA
V gene: TRBV27
CDR3 protein: CASRQEYEQYF
CDR3 DNA: TGTGCCAGCAGACAGGAATACGAGCAGTACTTC